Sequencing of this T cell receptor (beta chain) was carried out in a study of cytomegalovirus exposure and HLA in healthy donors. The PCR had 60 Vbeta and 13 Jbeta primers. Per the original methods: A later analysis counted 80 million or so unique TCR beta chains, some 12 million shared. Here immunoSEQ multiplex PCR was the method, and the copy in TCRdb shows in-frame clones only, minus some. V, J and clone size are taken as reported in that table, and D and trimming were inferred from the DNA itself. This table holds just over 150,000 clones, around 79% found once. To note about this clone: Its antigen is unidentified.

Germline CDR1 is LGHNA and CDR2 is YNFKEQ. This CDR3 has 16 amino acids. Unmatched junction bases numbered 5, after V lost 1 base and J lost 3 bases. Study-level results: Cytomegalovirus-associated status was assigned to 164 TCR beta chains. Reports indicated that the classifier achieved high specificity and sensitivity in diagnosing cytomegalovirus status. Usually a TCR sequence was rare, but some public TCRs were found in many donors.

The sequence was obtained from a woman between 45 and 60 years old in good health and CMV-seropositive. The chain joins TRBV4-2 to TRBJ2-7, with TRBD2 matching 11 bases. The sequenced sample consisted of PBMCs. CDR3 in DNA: TGTGCCAGCAGCCAAGGGCTAGCGGGAGGTAACTACGAGCAGTACTTC. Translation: CASSQGLAGGNYEQYF.